This T cell receptor (beta chain) appears in the sequencing data of a study of high-grade serous ovarian cancer treatment subgroups. Tumor samples were obtained before definitive surgery or chemotherapy. The CDR3 is 18 amino acids. Germline CDR1 SGHDT, CDR2 YYEEEE. Trimming shortened V by 1 base and J by 4 bases, and 21 bases separated the two germline ends. The study, taken as a whole, reports: These tumor repertoires lack spatial information from bulk sequencing. The analyses considered CDR3 and ignored CDR1 and CDR2.

Note on this clone: The antigen is not known.

Produced via immunoSEQ multiplex PCR; TCRdb's table is partial and in-frame only. The sample shows thousands of clones, over 65% of them seen only once. This chain joins TRBV5-6 and TRBJ2-1; possibly TRBD2 for D (6 bases). This TCR was recovered from a human donor with high-grade serous ovarian cancer. Sequenced input: tumor tissue. The CDR3 DNA is TGTGCCAGCAGCTTGTTTTTGGTAGCGGACTTGATATACAATGAGCAGTTCTTC. Its protein is CASSLFLVADLIYNEQFF.